These 9 T cell receptor beta chains came from one sample sequenced in a study of blood T cells in healthy people across ages. A second PCR of roughly 7 to 11 cycles used a sample-barcoded 5' primer and a J-beta primer mix. MiXCR, run by TCRdb on the 5' RACE reads, gives a single entry per CDR3 protein. Of 1.8 million or so distinct CDR3 sequences listed, about two fifths are singletons. The source material was blood. The receptors shown here come from a human donor in good health.

This clonotype has more than one count but fewer than ten. Compared with germline, one end of the junction differs, possibly owing to a read error. The chain carries TRBV10-3 and TRBJ2-4, with TRBD1 matching 7 bases. The better agreement between TRBJ2-7 and the DNA end casts doubt on the J call. Germline CDR1 is ENHRY and CDR2 is SYGVKD. This CDR3 is built from 14 residues. CDR3 residues: CAIRGSTGPHEQYF. DNA of the CDR3: TGTGCTATCAGAGGGTCGACAGGGCCCCACGAGCAGTACTTC.

This chain connects TRBV10-3 to TRBJ1-6; perhaps TRBD1 as D (6 bases). Germline assignment: CDR1 ENHRY and CDR2 SYGVKD. This CDR3 is 12 amino acids long. Trimming shortened V by 6 bases and J by 8 bases, and 8 bases separated the two germline ends. The CDR3 DNA reads as TGTGCCATCAGCAGGACAGATTCACCCCTCCACTTT. Protein: CAISRTDSPLHF.

This clonotype was counted a few times. V usage is TRBV20-1 and J usage is TRBJ1-2; 11 bases align to TRBD1. The V segment lost 0 bases and the J segment 7 bases; nucleotides outside the gene matches: 10. The length of the CDR3 is 16 residues. The germline V gene has CDR1 DFQATT and CDR2 SNEGSKA (reference sequence). CDR3: CSARDVWGQGVRGYTF. The CDR3 DNA follows: TGCAGTGCTAGAGATGTGTGGGGACAGGGGGTCCGTGGCTACACCTTC.

This chain uses TRBV7-9 with TRBJ1-2; D gene uncertain. Trimming took 5 bases from V and 6 from J, leaving 13 bases between them. CDR1 and CDR2 (germline): SEHNR, FQNEAQ (reference sequence). The CDR3 covers 13 residues. CDR3 bases: TGTGCCAGCAGCGACAAGGTCCGTGATGGCTACACCTTC. Translation gives CASSDKVRDGYTF. Variable domain in full (rest from reference TRBV7-9 and TRBJ1-2): DTGVSQNPRHKITKRGQNVTFRCDPISEHNRLYWYRQTLGQGPEFLTYFQNEAQLEKSRLLSDRFSAERPKGSFSTLEIQRTEQGDSAMYLCASSDKVRDGYTFGSGTRLTVV.

Of note for this clonotype: Germline and junction disagree at one end, which may indicate a read error. CDR3 protein: CAGSLQGSYNEQFF. The CDR3 DNA follows: TGTGCCGGCAGCTTACAGGGCTCGTACAATGAGCAGTTCTTC. V is TRBV7-3 and J is TRBJ2-1; D possibly corresponds to TRBD1 (6 bases). The CDR3 covers 14 residues. Germline V gene data show CDR1 as SGHTA and CDR2 as FQGTGA.

This clonotype was counted between two and nine times. The chain is built from TRBV6-6 and TRBJ1-2; perhaps TRBD1 as D (5 bases). Deletions cut 6 bases from V and 7 bases from J, with 21 bases between. The CDR3 loop spans 15 amino acids. The germline gives CDR1 MNHNY, CDR2 SVGAGI (reference sequence). The CDR3 spells CASRSHWGVLGGYTF. In nucleotides, the CDR3 is TGTGCCAGCAGATCCCACTGGGGGGTCTTGGGTGGCTACACCTTC.

The gene calls are TRBV7-2 and TRBJ2-6; D gene uncertain. This CDR3 region has 15 residues. Germline lookup yields CDR1 SGHTA and CDR2 FQGNSA. Trimming shortened V by 6 bases and J by 4 bases, and 13 bases separated the two germline ends. CDR3 amino acids: CASRKAIGGANVLTF. CDR3 sequence (DNA): TGTGCCAGCAGGAAAGCCATTGGAGGGGCCAACGTCCTGACTTTC.

The chain uses TRBV6-2 or TRBV6-3 and TRBJ2-5; 7 bases align to TRBD1. CDR3 length: 17 residues. CDR1 is MNHEY and CDR2 is SVGEGT in the germline V gene. The V segment lost 6 bases and the J segment 2 bases; nucleotides outside the gene matches: 15. CDR3 sequence (DNA): TGTGCCAGCAGCCATAAGACAGGGCGCTCTCCTCAAGAGACCCAGTACTTC. Its translation: CASSHKTGRSPQETQYF.

This clonotype was picked up a small number of times. The CDR3 DNA is TGTGCCAGCAGCCCCAGGACAGAACTTATGAACACTGAAGCTTTCTTT. This codes for CASSPRTELMNTEAFF. V and J are TRBV5-4 and TRBJ1-1; tentatively, D is TRBD1 (6 bases). V lost 4 bases, J lost 0 bases, and 16 bases lay in between. The CDR3 runs to 16 residues. Per the germline V gene, CDR1 is SGHNT and CDR2 is YYREEE (reference sequence).